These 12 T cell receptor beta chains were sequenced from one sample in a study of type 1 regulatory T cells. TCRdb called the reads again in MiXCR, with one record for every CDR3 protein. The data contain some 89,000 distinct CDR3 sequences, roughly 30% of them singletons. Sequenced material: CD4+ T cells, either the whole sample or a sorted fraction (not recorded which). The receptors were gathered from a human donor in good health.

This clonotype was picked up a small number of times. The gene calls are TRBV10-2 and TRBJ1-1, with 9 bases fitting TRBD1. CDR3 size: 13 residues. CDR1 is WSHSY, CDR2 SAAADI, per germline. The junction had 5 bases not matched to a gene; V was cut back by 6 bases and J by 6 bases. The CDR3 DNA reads TGCGCCAGCAGGCGGGACAGGGCCGCTGAAGCTTTCTTT. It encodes CASRRDRAAEAFF.

CDR3 in amino acids: CASSLGGGTRQYF. The CDR3 DNA is TGTGCCAGCAGTTTAGGTGGCGGGACGAGGCAGTATTTT. The chain combines TRBV12-3 or TRBV12-4 with TRBJ2-3; tentatively, D is TRBD2 (6 bases). The CDR3 spans 13 residues. V gave up 1 base and J gave up 11 bases, with 13 bases separating them.

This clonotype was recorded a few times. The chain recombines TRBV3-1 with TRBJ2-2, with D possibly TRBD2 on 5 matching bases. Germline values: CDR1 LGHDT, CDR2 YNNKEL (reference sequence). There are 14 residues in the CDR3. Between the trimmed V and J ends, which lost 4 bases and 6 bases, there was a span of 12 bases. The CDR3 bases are TGTGCCAGCAGCCCAGACCTAGCTGCCGGGGAGCTGTTTTTT. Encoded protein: CASSPDLAAGELFF. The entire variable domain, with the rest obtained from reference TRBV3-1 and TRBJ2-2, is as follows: DTAVSQTPKYLVTQMGNDKSIKCEQNLGHDTMYWYKQDSKKFLKIMFSYNNKELIINETVPNRFSPKSPDKAHLNLHINSLELGDSAVYFCASSPDLAAGELFFGEGSRLTVL.

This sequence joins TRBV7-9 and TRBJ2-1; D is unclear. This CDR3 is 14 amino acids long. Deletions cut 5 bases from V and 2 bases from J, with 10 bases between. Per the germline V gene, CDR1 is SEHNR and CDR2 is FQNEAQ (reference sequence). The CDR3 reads CASSARLPYNEQFF. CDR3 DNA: TGTGCCAGCAGCGCGCGACTGCCCTACAATGAGCAGTTCTTC. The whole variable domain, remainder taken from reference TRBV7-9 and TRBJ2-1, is DTGVSQNPRHKITKRGQNVTFRCDPISEHNRLYWYRQTLGQGPEFLTYFQNEAQLEKSRLLSDRFSAERPKGSFSTLEIQRTEQGDSAMYLCASSARLPYNEQFFGPGTRLTVL.

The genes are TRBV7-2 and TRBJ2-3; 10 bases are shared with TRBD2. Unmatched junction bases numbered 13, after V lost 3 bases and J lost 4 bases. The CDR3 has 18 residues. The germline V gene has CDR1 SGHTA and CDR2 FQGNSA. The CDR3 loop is CASSFGGLAQIRADTQYF. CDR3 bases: TGTGCCAGCAGCTTCGGGGGACTAGCGCAAATCCGGGCAGATACGCAGTATTTT.

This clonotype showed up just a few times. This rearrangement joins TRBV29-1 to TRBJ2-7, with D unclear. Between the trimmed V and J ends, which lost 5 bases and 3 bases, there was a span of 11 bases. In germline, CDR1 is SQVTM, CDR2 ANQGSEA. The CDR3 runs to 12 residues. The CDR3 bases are TGCAGCGTTCCAGGACCATACTACGAGCAGTACTTC. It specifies CSVPGPYYEQYF.

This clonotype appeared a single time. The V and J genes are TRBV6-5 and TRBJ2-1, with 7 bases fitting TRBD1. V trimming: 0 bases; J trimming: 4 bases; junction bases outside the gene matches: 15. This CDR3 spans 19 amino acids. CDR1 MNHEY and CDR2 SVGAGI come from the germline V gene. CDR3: CASSYSINPGRGSYNEQFF. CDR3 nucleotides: TGTGCCAGCAGTTACTCGATAAACCCGGGCAGGGGGTCATACAATGAGCAGTTCTTC.

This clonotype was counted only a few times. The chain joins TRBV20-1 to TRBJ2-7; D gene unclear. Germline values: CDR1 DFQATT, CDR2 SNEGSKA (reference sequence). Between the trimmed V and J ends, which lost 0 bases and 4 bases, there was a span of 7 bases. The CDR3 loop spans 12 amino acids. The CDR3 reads CSARDGPYEQYF. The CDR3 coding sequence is TGCAGTGCTAGAGATGGCCCTTACGAGCAGTACTTC.

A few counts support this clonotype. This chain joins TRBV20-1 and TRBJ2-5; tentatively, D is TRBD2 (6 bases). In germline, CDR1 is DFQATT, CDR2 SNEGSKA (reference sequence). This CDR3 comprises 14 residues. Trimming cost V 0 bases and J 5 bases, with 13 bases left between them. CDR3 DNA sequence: TGCAGTGCTAGAGATTCGGGAGCGGGTGAGACCCAGTACTTC. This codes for CSARDSGAGETQYF.

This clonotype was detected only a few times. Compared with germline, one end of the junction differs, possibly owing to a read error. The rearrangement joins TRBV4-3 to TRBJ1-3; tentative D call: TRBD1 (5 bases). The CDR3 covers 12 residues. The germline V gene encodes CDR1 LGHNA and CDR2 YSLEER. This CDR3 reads CASSQGTGDPLF. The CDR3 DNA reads TGCGCCAGCAGCCAAGGAACCGGGGACCCCCTTTTT.

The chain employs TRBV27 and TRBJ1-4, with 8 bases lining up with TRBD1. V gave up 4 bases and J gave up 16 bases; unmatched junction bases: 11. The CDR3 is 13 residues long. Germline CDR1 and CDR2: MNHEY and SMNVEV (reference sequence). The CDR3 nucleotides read TGTGCCAGCAGTTCAAACCGGGACAGGTCACCGTTTTTT. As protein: CASSSNRDRSPFF.

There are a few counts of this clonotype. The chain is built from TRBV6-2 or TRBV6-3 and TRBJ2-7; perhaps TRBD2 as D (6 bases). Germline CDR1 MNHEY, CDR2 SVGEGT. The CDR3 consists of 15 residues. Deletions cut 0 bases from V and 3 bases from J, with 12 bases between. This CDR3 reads CASSYSPSERYEQYF. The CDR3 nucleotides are TGTGCCAGCAGTTACTCACCTAGCGAGCGCTACGAGCAGTACTTC.